The clone carrying this TCR beta chain has just a few counts. What it binds is unknown. Clones were sequenced by immunoSEQ multiplex PCR, and TCRdb holds only the in-frame ones, with some missing. Of fewer than 1,500 clones listed, roughly 22% were seen once; the top ten hold less than 20%. The sample belongs to a study of T cells in localized non-small cell lung cancer. Points from the study as a whole: Sequencing, confined to only one tumor region, leaves heterogeneity possible. Clonality of T cells reached its maximum in uninvolved adjacent lung, surpassing tumor. Elevated circulating T cell density in blood was associated with longer overall survival.

The CDR3 totals 15 residues. Looked up from germline, CDR1 is SGHNT and CDR2 is YENEEA. Trimming took off 3 bases at V and 1 base at J, with 11 bases between the two ends. This chain links TRBV11-3 with TRBJ2-3; D is possibly TRBD2 (6 bases). The material was normal lung tissue next to the tumor, obtained before any cancer treatment. The sequence came from a man between 40 and 70 years old with stage III squamous cell lung carcinoma. Written as DNA, the CDR3 is TGTGCCAGCAGCTTGCCGGGAGCTGGCACAGATACGCAGTATTTT. This encodes CASSLPGAGTDTQYF.